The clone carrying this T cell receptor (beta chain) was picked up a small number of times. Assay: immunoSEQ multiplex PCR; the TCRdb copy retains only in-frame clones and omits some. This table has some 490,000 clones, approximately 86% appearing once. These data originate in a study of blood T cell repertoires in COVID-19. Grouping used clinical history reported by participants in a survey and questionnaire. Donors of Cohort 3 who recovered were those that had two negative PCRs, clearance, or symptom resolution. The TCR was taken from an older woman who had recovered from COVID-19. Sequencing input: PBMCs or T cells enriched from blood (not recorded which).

CDR3 bases: TGTGCCAGCAAGCAGGGGAGCCCCTACGAGCAGTACTTC. Protein: CASKQGSPYEQYF. The rearrangement links TRBV2 to TRBJ2-7; possible D gene TRBD1, 6 bases. The CDR3 loop spans 13 amino acids. Trimming took 7 bases from V and 2 from J, leaving 12 bases between them. Germline CDR1 SNHLY, CDR2 FYNNEI.